What follows describes a single T cell receptor beta chain. Generated by immunoSEQ multiplex PCR, the TCRdb table keeps only in-frame clones and is missing some. This sample yields about 130,000 clones, of which around 84% are seen a single time; about 17% belongs to the top ten. The sample comes from a study of blood T cell repertoires in COVID-19. This CDR3 contains 16 residues. Germline V gives CDR1 SGHRS, CDR2 YFSETQ. J gave up 2 bases and V 0 bases, and 3 bases lay outside the gene matches. The chain employs TRBV5-1 and TRBJ2-1, with 9 bases aligning to TRBD2. Sequenced material: peripheral blood. The clonotype originates from a woman older than 75 with acute or convalescent COVID-19. The CDR3 reads CASSLGVAGAYNEQFF. CDR3 nucleotide sequence: TGCGCCAGCAGCTTGGGGGTAGCGGGGGCCTACAATGAGCAGTTCTTC.